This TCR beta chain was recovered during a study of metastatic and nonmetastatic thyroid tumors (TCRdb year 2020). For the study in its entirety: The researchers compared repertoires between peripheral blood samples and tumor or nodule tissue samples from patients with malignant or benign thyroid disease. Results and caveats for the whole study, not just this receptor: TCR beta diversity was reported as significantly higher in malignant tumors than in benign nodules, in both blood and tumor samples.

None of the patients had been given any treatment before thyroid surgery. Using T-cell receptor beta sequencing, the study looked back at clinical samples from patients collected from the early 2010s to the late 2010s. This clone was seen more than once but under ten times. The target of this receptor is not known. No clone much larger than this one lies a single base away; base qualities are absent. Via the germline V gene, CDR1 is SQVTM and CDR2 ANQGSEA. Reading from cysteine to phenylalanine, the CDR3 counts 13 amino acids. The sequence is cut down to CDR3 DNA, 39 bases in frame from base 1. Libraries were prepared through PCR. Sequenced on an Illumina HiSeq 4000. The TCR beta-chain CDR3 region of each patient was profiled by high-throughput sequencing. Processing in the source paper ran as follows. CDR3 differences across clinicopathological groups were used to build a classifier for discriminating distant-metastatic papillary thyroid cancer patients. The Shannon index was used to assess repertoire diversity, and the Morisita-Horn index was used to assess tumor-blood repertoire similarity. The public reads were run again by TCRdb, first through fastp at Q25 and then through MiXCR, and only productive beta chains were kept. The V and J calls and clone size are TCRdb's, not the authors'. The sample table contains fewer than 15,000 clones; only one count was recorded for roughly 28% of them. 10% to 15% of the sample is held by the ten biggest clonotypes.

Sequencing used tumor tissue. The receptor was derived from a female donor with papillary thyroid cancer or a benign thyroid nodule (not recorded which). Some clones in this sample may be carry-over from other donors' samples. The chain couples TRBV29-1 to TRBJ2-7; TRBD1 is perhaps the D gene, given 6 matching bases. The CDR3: CSVSNRDSYEQYF. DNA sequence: TGCAGTGTTTCCAACAGGGACTCCTACGAGCAGTACTTC.